The rows below give T cell receptor beta chains drawn from one sample of a study of cytomegalovirus exposure and HLA in healthy donors. Method: immunoSEQ multiplex PCR; TCRdb's copy keeps in-frame clones and lacks some. The sample holds roughly 150,000 clones, around 9.6% seen once. Input material: PBMCs. The receptors derive from a male donor in good health and CMV-seronegative. The CDR3 runs from the conserved cysteine through the conserved F or W. A D gene is named only where the DNA matches it firmly. A clone size is listed for some rows: how often the clone was seen (once, few, many), or a class if it is expanded.

few | - | TRBJ2-5 | TRBV30 | TGTGCCTGGAGTGTAGGACTGGGAGAGACCCAGTACTTC | CAWSVGLGETQYF
- | - | TRBJ1-1 | TRBV2 | TGTGCCAGCAGTGATGGGGAGAGGTGGGCTGAAGCTTTCTTT | CASSDGERWAEAFF
- | TRBD1 | TRBJ1-6 | TRBV18 | TGTGCCAGCTCAGGACAGGGTTCTTCACCCCTCCACTTT | CASSGQGSSPLHF
- | - | TRBJ2-1 | TRBV28 | TGTGCCAGCAGTTTCAATCCCTCGTGGGGTGGGAGACGAAATGAGCAGTTCTTC | CASSFNPSWGGRRNEQFF
few | - | TRBJ2-4 | TRBV27 | TGTGCCAGCAGTCCCCTCCTAGCCAAAAACATTCAGTACTTC | CASSPLLAKNIQYF
few | TRBD2 | TRBJ2-7 | TRBV2 | TGTGCCAGCCGATTTACTAGCGGTTCCTACGAGCAGTACTTC | CASRFTSGSYEQYF
- | TRBD1 | TRBJ2-7 | TRBV7-2 | TGTGCCAGCAGCCTGACAGGGGGCTACGAGCAGTACTTC | CASSLTGGYEQYF
few | TRBD2 | TRBJ2-1 | TRBV13 | TGTGCCAGCAGCTCGGTACTAGCGGGGGGCAATGAGCAGTTCTTC | CASSSVLAGGNEQFF
- | TRBD2 | TRBJ2-7 | TRBV11-2 | TGTGCCAGCAGCTTAGTAGCGGGGGCTTCAGTTCGGGGACAATACGAGCAGTACTTC | CASSLVAGASVRGQYEQYF
- | - | TRBJ2-1 | TRBV29-1 | TGCAGCGTTGAAGAGGGACTCCCGTTCTTC | CSVEEGLPFF
- | - | TRBJ1-1 | TRBV5-1 | TGCGCCAGCAGCTTCCGGACAGAAAACACTGAAGCTTTCTTT | CASSFRTENTEAFF
- | TRBD1 | TRBJ1-4 | TRBV9 | TGTGCCAGCAGCGTAGCTGGGACAGGGGGCGAAAAACTGTTTTTT | CASSVAGTGGEKLFF
- | TRBD2 | TRBJ2-1 | TRBV19 | TGTGCCAGTAGTATAGGCGGGGGGGGAGAGCAGTTCTTC | CASSIGGGGEQFF
few | - | TRBJ2-7 | TRBV5-6 | TGTGCCAGCAGCTTGGATCGGTCCGGGATCTACGAGCAGTACTTC | CASSLDRSGIYEQYF
- | - | TRBJ1-4 | TRBV28 | TGTGCCAGCAGCAGGTACGAAAAACTGTTTTTT | CASSRYEKLFF
few | - | TRBJ2-3 | TRBV4-2 | TGTGCCAGCAGCCAAGATTTTCTGCAGGCTAGCACAGATACGCAGTATTTT | CASSQDFLQASTDTQYF
few | - | TRBJ1-2 | TRBV7-8 | TGTGCCAGCAGCTTAGTTACAGGCGACGCCTATGGCTACACCTTC | CASSLVTGDAYGYTF
few | TRBD2 | TRBJ2-1 | TRBV7-9 | TGTGCCATCAAGCTAGCGGGAGTATTCAATGAGCAGTTCTTC | CAIKLAGVFNEQFF
few | - | TRBJ2-6 | TRBV27 | TGTGCCAGCAGTTTATCTGGGGTGGAGGCCTCTGGGGCCAACGTCCTGACTTTC | CASSLSGVEASGANVLTF
many | - | TRBJ2-1 | TRBV7-3 | TGTGCCAGCAGCTTAGTGGTAGGGGGGGGATTAAATGAGCAGTTCTTC | CASSLVVGGGLNEQFF
- | - | TRBJ2-6 | TRBV27 | TGTGCCAGCAGTTTACTTCCTGGGGCCAACGTCCTGACTTTC | CASSLLPGANVLTF
- | - | TRBJ1-4 | TRBV4-1 | TGCGCCAGCAGCCAAGCGTTCCCCCGCTGGGGCGGGGCTAATGAAAAACTGTTTTTT | CASSQAFPRWGGANEKLFF
- | - | TRBJ2-1 | TRBV11-2 | TGTGCCAGCAGCTTAGACAAGCGGAGCTCCTACAATGAGCAGTTCTTC | CASSLDKRSSYNEQFF
- | - | TRBJ1-3 | TRBV28 | TGTGCCAGCAGTTCGGGGGTCTCTGGAAACACCATATATTTT | CASSSGVSGNTIYF
- | - | TRBJ1-1 | TRBV7-3 | TGTGCCAGCAGTACAGGGCTAGGTACTGAAGCTTTCTTT | CASSTGLGTEAFF
- | TRBD1 | TRBJ1-2 | TRBV28 | TGTGCCATTCAAACAGGGGAAGGGGACTATGGCTACACCTTC | CAIQTGEGDYGYTF
few | TRBD1 | TRBJ2-3 | TRBV4-1 | TGCGCCAGCAGCCGATCACCTGGGACAGGGGGCGCGACAGATACGCAGTATTTT | CASSRSPGTGGATDTQYF
- | - | TRBJ1-2 | TRBV30 | TGTGCCTGGAGTGTTGGAGGGGCTTATGGCTACACCTTC | CAWSVGGAYGYTF